The source of this TCR beta chain is a study of blood T cell repertoires in COVID-19. Germline CDR1 and CDR2: SGHRS and YFSETQ. V lost 4 bases to trimming and J lost 0 bases, with 10 bases between them. The CDR3 consists of 15 residues. Assay used: immunoSEQ multiplex PCR; TCRdb lists only in-frame clones, some missing. Of tens of thousands of clones listed, around 86% are singletons. The sample consisted of peripheral blood. This clonotype was obtained from a woman over 75 with acute or convalescent COVID-19. The rearrangement links TRBV5-1 to TRBJ2-2; D possibly corresponds to TRBD1 (5 bases). The CDR3 protein is CASSMDTTNTGELFF. Written as DNA, the CDR3 is TGCGCCAGCAGCATGGACACAACGAACACCGGGGAGCTGTTTTTT.